The 28 T cell receptor beta chains below come from one sample, sequenced in a study of beta chain features in type 1 diabetes. The isolated RNA, all of it, was reverse transcribed, so expressed TCRB transcripts were what got sequenced. Clones were sequenced by immunoSEQ multiplex PCR, and TCRdb holds only the in-frame ones, with some missing. This sample carries about 930,000 clones, roughly 17% of them seen once, and the ten largest clones take 0.02% to 0.025%. Material: naive CD4+ T cells from blood. These receptors were obtained from a young woman in good health.

This clone was seen a handful of times. The CDR3 spells CASSVAGIGEQYF. CDR3 DNA: TGTGCCAGCAGCGTAGCAGGGATCGGCGAGCAGTACTTC. The rearrangement joins TRBV9 to TRBJ2-7; TRBD1 might be the D (5 bases). Germline-derived CDR1 and CDR2 are SGDLS and YYNGEE. CDR3 size: 13 residues. The V and J ends lost 0 bases and 6 bases respectively, with 10 bases between them.

V gene TRBV28 combines with J gene TRBJ2-7; unclear D gene. Germline assignment: CDR1 MDHEN and CDR2 SYDVKM. The CDR3 is 16 amino acids. The V end lost 5 bases, the J end lost 0 bases, and 17 bases lay between the germline ends. The CDR3 protein is CASSLVASSSSYEQYF. The CDR3 DNA reads as TGTGCCAGCAGTCTAGTAGCATCCTCTTCCTCCTACGAGCAGTACTTC.

The chain uses TRBV5-1 and TRBJ1-5; D gene ambiguous. V lost 3 bases to trimming and J lost 7 bases, with 11 bases between them. CDR3 length: 13 amino acids. The germline V gene has CDR1 SGHRS and CDR2 YFSETQ. The CDR3 nucleotides are TGCGCCAGCAGCTGGTCCGCAGACCAGCCCCAGCATTTT. The encoded protein is CASSWSADQPQHF.

This clone appeared a few times. The rearrangement links TRBV2 to TRBJ2-2; TRBD1 might be the D (6 bases). The germline CDR1 and CDR2 sequences are SNHLY and FYNNEI. The CDR3 consists of 15 residues. The germline V and J ends were trimmed by 3 bases and 4 bases, with 12 bases remaining between them. DNA for the CDR3: TGTGCCAGCAGTGATGACAGGTCGTTCACCGGGGAGCTGTTTTTT. Protein: CASSDDRSFTGELFF. The full variable domain, with the rest looked up from reference TRBV2 and TRBJ2-2, is EPEVTQTPSHQVTQMGQEVILRCVPISNHLYFYWYRQILGQKVEFLVSFYNNEISEKSEIFDDQFSVERPDGSNFTLKIRSTKLEDSAMYFCASSDDRSFTGELFFGEGSRLTVL.

This clone was counted a few times. The chain is built from TRBV14 and TRBJ2-3; 7 positions agree with TRBD2. The V and J ends lost 6 bases and 3 bases, in that order; junction bases with no gene match: 9. CDR1 is SGHDN and CDR2 is FVKESK in the germline V gene. The CDR3 is 15 residues long. The CDR3 coding sequence is TGTGCCAGCAGTCCCGGGGTTAGCGGGACAGATACGCAGTATTTT. Protein sequence: CASSPGVSGTDTQYF.

This chain uses TRBV6-1 with TRBJ1-1; D gene unclear. Germline CDR1 and CDR2: MNHNS and SASEGT. The CDR3 contains 14 residues. V was shortened by 6 bases and J by 8 bases, with 19 bases between the two germline ends. The CDR3: CASRTLRPGLEAFF. In DNA form, the CDR3 reads TGTGCCAGCAGGACCCTCAGGCCTGGACTCGAAGCTTTCTTT.

V is TRBV19 and J is TRBJ1-5; 7 positions match TRBD1. The length of the CDR3 is 15 residues. With V trimmed by 4 bases and J by 3 bases, 6 bases remained unmatched. Germline CDR1 is LNHDA and CDR2 is SQIVND (reference sequence). The CDR3 reads CASSTDRAFNQPQHF. The CDR3 DNA follows: TGTGCCAGTAGTACAGACAGGGCTTTCAATCAGCCCCAGCATTTT.

This clone was recorded at least ten times. This chain joins TRBV13 and TRBJ1-5; D call uncertain. This CDR3 spans 13 amino acids. The germline V and J ends were trimmed by 5 bases and 4 bases, with 9 bases remaining between them. Germline assignment: CDR1 PRHDT and CDR2 FYEKMQ (reference sequence). CDR3 DNA: TGTGCCAGCAGCCGTCGTCGGAATCAGCCCCAGCATTTT. This translates into CASSRRRNQPQHF.

This sequence joins TRBV5-8 and TRBJ2-2; D might be TRBD2 (5 bases). Germline values: CDR1 SGHTS, CDR2 YDEGEE. Trimming stripped 0 bases from V and 6 bases from J, with 9 bases between. The CDR3 runs 14 residues. CDR3 region: CASSLGWGAGELFF. CDR3 sequence (DNA): TGTGCCAGCAGCTTGGGCTGGGGAGCCGGGGAGCTGTTTTTT.

The chain links TRBV18 to TRBJ2-3; TRBD2 might be the D (7 bases). The germline gives CDR1 KGHSH, CDR2 LQKENI. The CDR3 is made up of 15 amino acids. Trimming took 1 base from V and 4 from J, leaving 12 bases between them. CDR3: CASSPRSGTSDTQYF. The CDR3 DNA reads TGTGCCAGCTCACCACGGAGCGGGACATCAGATACGCAGTATTTT.

This clone was picked up a small number of times. This chain joins TRBV4-3 and TRBJ2-7; D could derive from TRBD1 or TRBD2 (5 bases each). The CDR3 extends over 16 amino acids. Trimming took off 0 bases at V and 0 bases at J, with 12 bases between the two ends. Germline-derived CDR1 and CDR2 are LGHNA and YSLEER. The CDR3 loop is CASSQDIGGVSYEQYF. In nucleotides, the CDR3 is TGCGCCAGCAGCCAAGATATTGGGGGAGTCTCCTACGAGCAGTACTTC.

The gene calls are TRBV7-2 and TRBJ1-4, with no clear D. Trimming took off 4 bases at V and 14 bases at J, with 11 bases between the two ends. The CDR3 runs 11 residues. The germline CDR1 and CDR2 sequences are SGHTA and FQGNSA. As DNA, the CDR3 is TGTGCCAGCAGCTCCACCGGATTGCTGTTTTTT. Its translation: CASSSTGLLFF.

The table lists this clone with a few counts. The chain recombines TRBV28 with TRBJ2-7; 7 bases map to TRBD2. The CDR3 spans 16 residues. CDR1 and CDR2 from the germline V gene are MDHEN and SYDVKM. J was trimmed by 2 bases and V by 4 bases; bases with no gene match: 11. The CDR3 is CASSSLGGSEPYEQYF. The CDR3 DNA is TGTGCCAGCAGTTCGTTGGGGGGGTCCGAGCCCTACGAGCAGTACTTC.

The V gene is TRBV18, the J gene TRBJ2-1; TRBD2 agrees at 11 bases. Germline values: CDR1 KGHSH, CDR2 LQKENI. V dropped 2 bases and J dropped 2; count of bases not matched to a gene: 2. This CDR3 comprises 16 residues. CDR3 sequence (DNA): TGTGCCAGCTCACCAACTAGCGGGAGTCCCTACAATGAGCAGTTCTTC. It specifies CASSPTSGSPYNEQFF.

Only a few counts were recorded for this clone. J is TRBJ2-1 and V is TRBV6-5, with 11 positions matching TRBD1. The CDR3 covers 14 residues. The V segment lost 6 bases and the J segment 9 bases; nucleotides outside the gene matches: 7. Germline CDR1 reads MNHEY; CDR2 reads SVGAGI. The CDR3 DNA reads TGTGCCAGCAGCCGAGGGACAGGGGGAAGTGAGCAGTTCTTC. It yields the protein CASSRGTGGSEQFF.

The gene calls are TRBV5-6 and TRBJ2-5; 11 bases agree with TRBD2. V dropped 1 base and J dropped 5; count of bases not matched to a gene: 4. The CDR3 has 15 amino acids. Germline assignment: CDR1 SGHDT and CDR2 YYEEEE. CDR3 loop: CASSLTSGSGETQYF. The CDR3 DNA follows: TGTGCCAGCAGCTTGACTAGCGGGAGTGGGGAGACCCAGTACTTC.

The chain couples TRBV4-2 to TRBJ2-5; tentatively, D is TRBD2 (7 bases). Trimming cost V 4 bases and J 2 bases, with 20 bases left between them. Looked up from germline, CDR1 is LGHNA and CDR2 is YNFKEQ. This CDR3 spans 17 amino acids. The CDR3 loop is CASSPPSGGHGQETQYF. The CDR3 region has the DNA TGTGCCAGCAGCCCCCCGTCGGGGGGACATGGTCAAGAGACCCAGTACTTC.

Only a few counts were recorded for this clone. The rearrangement links TRBV21-1 to TRBJ2-4; no DNA check was done on the table's D call, TRBD2. TRBV21-1 has pseudogene status. The CDR3 length is 19 residues. CDR3 in amino acids: CASSAWDSGPWEAKNIQYF. The CDR3 nucleotides are TGTGCCAGCTCCGCCTGGGATAGCGGCCCCTGGGAGGCCAAAAACATTCAGTACTTC.

The chain combines TRBV4-2 with TRBJ2-1; D is unresolved. Germline assignment: CDR1 LGHNA and CDR2 YNFKEQ. This CDR3 contains 12 residues. Trimming cost V 6 bases and J 1 base, with 4 bases left between them. For the CDR3, the DNA is TGTGCCAGCAGTTGGTCCTACAATGAGCAGTTCTTC. Encoded protein: CASSWSYNEQFF.

The DNA of the CDR3 is TGTGCCAGCAGGAAATTGACAGGGGGCGAGACCCAGTACTTC. Translated, it gives CASRKLTGGETQYF. The V call is TRBV6-1, the J call TRBJ2-5; 10 bases map to TRBD1. With 6 bases clipped from V and 5 bases from J, the junction kept 6 bases outside the gene matches. Germline V gives CDR1 MNHNS, CDR2 SASEGT. The CDR3 has 14 residues.

The chain has TRBV5-4 and TRBJ1-2; 7 bases agree with TRBD1. The CDR3 loop spans 14 amino acids. The V gene's germline CDR1 is SGHNT and CDR2 YYREEE (reference sequence). V shed 4 bases and J 4 bases; nucleotides not matched to a gene: 7. The DNA for the CDR3 is TGTGCCAGCAGCAAGCAGGGACAGACCTATGGCTACACCTTC. Amino acids: CASSKQGQTYGYTF.

The rearrangement links TRBV7-2 to TRBJ2-5, with 10 bases aligning to TRBD2. This CDR3 is built from 15 residues. Germline V gene sequence: CDR1 SGHTA, CDR2 FQGNSA. J gave up 4 bases and V 2 bases, and 4 bases lay outside the gene matches. Here the CDR3 DNA reads TGTGCCAGCAGCTTACTAGCGGGAGTGGCAGAGACCCAGTACTTC. It codes for CASSLLAGVAETQYF.

The chain combines TRBV15 with TRBJ2-1; 8 bases fit TRBD2. The length of the CDR3 is 14 residues. After removal of 3 bases from V and 10 bases from J, the junction contained 8 bases not matched to a gene. The germline V gene has CDR1 LNHNV and CDR2 YYDKDF (reference sequence). The CDR3 sequence is CATSSREGSWEQFF. CDR3 bases: TGTGCCACCAGCAGTCGGGAGGGGTCATGGGAGCAGTTCTTC.

V and J are TRBV7-2 and TRBJ2-3, with 7 bases aligning to TRBD1. This CDR3 has 13 amino acids. Germline values: CDR1 SGHTA, CDR2 FQGNSA. Germline trimming cut 5 bases from V and 2 bases from J; bases unmatched to any gene: 1. The chain's CDR3 is CASSRGPTDTQYF. As DNA, the CDR3 is TGTGCCAGCAGCAGGGGGCCCACAGATACGCAGTATTTT.

This clone was seen only a few times. Different DNA sequences within this sample yield the same CDR3. V usage is TRBV7-9 and J usage is TRBJ1-2; D not resolved. Germline V gene lookup returns CDR1 SEHNR and CDR2 FQNEAQ (reference sequence). V lost 5 bases and J lost 3, with 7 bases in between. The CDR3 spans 12 residues. CDR3 residues: CASSREDYGYTF. The DNA of the CDR3 is TGTGCCAGCAGCCGGGAAGACTATGGCTACACCTTC.

In its sample, this clone was seen a few times. This sequence joins TRBV29-1 and TRBJ2-7; D is unresolved. V dropped 4 bases and J dropped 0 bases, with 10 bases sitting between them. The CDR3 has 13 amino acids. Germline V gene lookup returns CDR1 SQVTM and CDR2 ANQGSEA. The CDR3 here is CSVGGRTSYEQYF. In DNA form, the CDR3 reads TGCAGCGTTGGTGGTAGGACCTCCTACGAGCAGTACTTC.

Turning to this clone: A much larger clone sits a single nucleotide away, making a read error possible. The genes are TRBV6-5 and TRBJ1-2; 8 bases are shared with TRBD1. CDR1 is MNHEY, CDR2 SVGAGI, per germline. The length of the CDR3 is 12 residues. V shed 6 bases and J 4 bases; nucleotides not matched to a gene: 1. The CDR3 protein is CASRGTGYGYTF. The CDR3 DNA follows: TGTGCCAGCAGGGGGACAGGCTATGGCTACACCTTC.

Only a few counts were recorded for this clone. The rearrangement joins TRBV7-2 to TRBJ1-2; D possibly corresponds to TRBD1 (6 bases). Germline-derived CDR1 and CDR2 are SGHTA and FQGNSA. The CDR3 consists of 15 residues. The V end lost 1 base, the J end lost 7 bases, and 16 bases lay between the germline ends. The CDR3 loop is CASSLGGGRGVGYTF. The DNA of the CDR3 is TGTGCCAGCAGCTTAGGAGGGGGGCGAGGAGTTGGCTACACCTTC.